The entry that follows covers one TCR beta chain sequence. Antigen unknown. Only in-frame clones appear in the TCRdb table, and some are missing; sequencing was by immunoSEQ multiplex PCR. Among around 940,000 clones listed, 76% were seen once. This sample stems from a study of shared clonotypes between healthy human individuals. Study-level results: Memory subsets generally showed smaller estimated richness than naive subsets did.

Germline V CDR1 and CDR2: GTSNPN, SVGIG (reference sequence). This CDR3 is 11 amino acids long. V was trimmed by 4 bases and J by 12 bases, leaving 10 bases between them. Sequenced material: memory CD4+ T cells sorted from blood. As to subset: CD45RA-negative fraction. The TCR comes from a man between 18 and 29 years old in good health. The chain carries TRBV30 and TRBJ1-6; D remains unclear. The CDR3 region is CAWTSEGPLHF. CDR3 nucleotide sequence: TGTGCCTGGACTTCGGAGGGACCCCTCCACTTT.